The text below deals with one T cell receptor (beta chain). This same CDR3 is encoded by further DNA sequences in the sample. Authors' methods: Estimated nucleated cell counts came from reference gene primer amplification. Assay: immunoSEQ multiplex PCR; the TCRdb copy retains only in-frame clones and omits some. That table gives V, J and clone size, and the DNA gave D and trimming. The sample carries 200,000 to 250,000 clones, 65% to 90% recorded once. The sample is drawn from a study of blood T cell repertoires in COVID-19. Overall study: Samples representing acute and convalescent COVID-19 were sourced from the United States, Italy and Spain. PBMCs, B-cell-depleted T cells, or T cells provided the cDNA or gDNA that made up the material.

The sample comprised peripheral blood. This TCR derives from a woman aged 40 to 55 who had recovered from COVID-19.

CDR3 loop: CASSFIGEPQHF. The DNA for the CDR3 is TGTGCCAGCAGTTTCATTGGAGAGCCCCAGCATTTT. This rearrangement joins TRBV12-3 or TRBV12-4 to TRBJ1-5; D uncertain. V was pared by 3 bases and J by 8 bases, with 8 bases between. CDR3 length equals 12 residues.